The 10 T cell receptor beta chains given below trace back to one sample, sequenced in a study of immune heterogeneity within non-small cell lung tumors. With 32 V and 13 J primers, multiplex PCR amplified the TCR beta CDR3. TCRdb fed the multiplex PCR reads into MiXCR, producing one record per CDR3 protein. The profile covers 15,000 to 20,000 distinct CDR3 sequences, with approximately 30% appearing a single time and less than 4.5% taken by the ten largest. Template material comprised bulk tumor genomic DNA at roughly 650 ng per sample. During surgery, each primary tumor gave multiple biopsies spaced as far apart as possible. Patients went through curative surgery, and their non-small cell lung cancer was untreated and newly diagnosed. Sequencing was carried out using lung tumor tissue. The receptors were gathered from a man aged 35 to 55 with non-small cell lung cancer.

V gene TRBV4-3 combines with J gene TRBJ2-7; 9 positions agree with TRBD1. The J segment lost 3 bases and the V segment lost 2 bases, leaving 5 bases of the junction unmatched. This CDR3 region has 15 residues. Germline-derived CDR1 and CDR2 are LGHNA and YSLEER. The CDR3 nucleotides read TGCGCCAGCAGCCAATACGGGACAGGGAGCTACGAGCAGTACTTC. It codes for CASSQYGTGSYEQYF.

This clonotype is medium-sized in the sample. This CDR3 reads CSVGRDRGGNEQFF. The CDR3 DNA follows: TGCAGCGTTGGAAGGGACAGGGGGGGCAATGAGCAGTTCTTC. The rearrangement links TRBV29-1 to TRBJ2-1, with 11 bases identical to TRBD1. CDR1 SQVTM and CDR2 ANQGSEA come from the germline V gene. The CDR3 runs to 14 residues. J lost 6 bases, V lost 4 bases, and 5 bases had no gene match.

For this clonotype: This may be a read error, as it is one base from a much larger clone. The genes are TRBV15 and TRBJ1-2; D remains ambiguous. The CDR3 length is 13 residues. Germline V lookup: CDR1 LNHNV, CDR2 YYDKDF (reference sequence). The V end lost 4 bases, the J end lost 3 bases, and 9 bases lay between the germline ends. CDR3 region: CATSKARDYGYTF. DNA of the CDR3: TGTGCCACCAGCAAAGCAAGGGACTATGGCTACACCTTC. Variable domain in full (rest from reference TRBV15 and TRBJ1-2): DAMVIQNPRYQVTQFGKPVTLSCSQTLNHNVMYWYQQKSSQAPKLLFHYYDKDFNNEADTPDNFQSRRPNTSFCFLDIRSPGLGDTAMYLCATSKARDYGYTFGSGTRLTVV.

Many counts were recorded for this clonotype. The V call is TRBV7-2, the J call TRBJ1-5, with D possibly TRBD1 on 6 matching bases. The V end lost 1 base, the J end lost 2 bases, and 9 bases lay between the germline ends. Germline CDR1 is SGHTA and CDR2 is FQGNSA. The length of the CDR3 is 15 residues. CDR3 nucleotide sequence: TGTGCCAGCAGCTTAGTGTCAGGGGGCAATCAGCCCCAGCATTTT. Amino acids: CASSLVSGGNQPQHF.

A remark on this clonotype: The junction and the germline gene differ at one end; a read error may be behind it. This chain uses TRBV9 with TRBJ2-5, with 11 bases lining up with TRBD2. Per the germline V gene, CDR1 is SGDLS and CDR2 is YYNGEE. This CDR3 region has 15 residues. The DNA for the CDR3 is TGTGCCAGCAGCCCCTCCGGGACTAGCGGAGAGACCCAGTCCTTC. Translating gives CASSPSGTSGETQSF.

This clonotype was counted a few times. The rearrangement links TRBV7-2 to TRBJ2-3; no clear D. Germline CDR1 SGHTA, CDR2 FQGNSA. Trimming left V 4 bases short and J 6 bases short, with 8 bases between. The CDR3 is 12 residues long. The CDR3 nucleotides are TGTGCCAGCAGCTCCAACTTGGATACGCAGTATTTT. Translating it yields CASSSNLDTQYF.

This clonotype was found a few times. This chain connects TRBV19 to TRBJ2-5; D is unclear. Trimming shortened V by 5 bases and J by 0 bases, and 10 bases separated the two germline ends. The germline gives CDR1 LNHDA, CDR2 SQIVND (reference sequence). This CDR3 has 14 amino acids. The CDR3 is CASSGAPYQETQYF. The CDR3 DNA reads TGTGCCAGTAGTGGCGCCCCGTACCAAGAGACCCAGTACTTC.

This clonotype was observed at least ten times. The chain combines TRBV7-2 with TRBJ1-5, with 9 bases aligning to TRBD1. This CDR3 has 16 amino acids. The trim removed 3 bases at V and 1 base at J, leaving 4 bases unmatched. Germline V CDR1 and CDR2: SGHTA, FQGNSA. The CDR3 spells CASSLRGQGSNQPQHF. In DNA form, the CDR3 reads TGTGCCAGCAGCTTGCGGGGACAGGGAAGCAATCAGCCCCAGCATTTT.

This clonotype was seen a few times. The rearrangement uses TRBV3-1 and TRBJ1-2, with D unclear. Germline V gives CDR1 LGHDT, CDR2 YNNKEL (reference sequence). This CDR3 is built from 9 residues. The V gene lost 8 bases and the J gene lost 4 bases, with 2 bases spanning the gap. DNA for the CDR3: TGTGCCAGCGCCTATGGCTACACCTTC. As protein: CASAYGYTF.

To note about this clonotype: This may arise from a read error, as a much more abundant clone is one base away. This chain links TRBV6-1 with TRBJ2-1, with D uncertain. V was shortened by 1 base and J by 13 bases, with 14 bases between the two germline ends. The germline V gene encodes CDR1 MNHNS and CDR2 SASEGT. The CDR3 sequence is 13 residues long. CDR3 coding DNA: TGTGCCAGCAGTGAAGTGTCTAGTCTAGATCAGTTCTTC. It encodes CASSEVSSLDQFF.